This TCR beta chain was sequenced for a study of preoperative IRX-2 immunotherapy in early breast cancer. Germline CDR1 SGHTA, CDR2 FQGNSA. The CDR3 has 17 amino acids. V was pared by 5 bases and J by 2 bases, with 22 bases between. Clones were read by immunoSEQ multiplex PCR, and TCRdb kept only the in-frame ones, dropping some. The table has about 23,000 clones, approximately 96% seen once. The treatment here: preoperative locoregional IRX-2 cytokine immunotherapy. This phase Ib study tested locoregional IRX-2 cytokine immunotherapy given before surgery. The sequence derives from a human donor with breast cancer. The chain has TRBV7-2 and TRBJ2-7; the D gene could be TRBD1 or TRBD2 (5 bases each). The specimen comprised tumor tissue, sampled after IRX-2 immunotherapy. The CDR3 coding sequence is TGTGCCAGCAGCACCTGGGACCCCCGATCGTTAACCTACGAGCAGTACTTC. Translated, it gives CASSTWDPRSLTYEQYF.